A selection of T cell receptor beta chains follows, all from one sample in a study of blood T cell repertoires in COVID-19. Method: immunoSEQ multiplex PCR; TCRdb's copy keeps in-frame clones and lacks some. The sample has 250,000 or so clones; roughly 89% are singletons. The sample comprised peripheral blood. The receptor source for this set is a woman between 40 and 50 years old who had recovered from COVID-19. The CDR3 runs from the conserved cysteine through the conserved F or W.

j_call v_call cdr3_aa
TRBJ1-1 TRBV4-1 CASSQEELGYRLNTEAFF
TRBJ1-1 TRBV4-1 CASSQVRGGSTEAFF
TRBJ2-7 TRBV30 CAWNRAYEQYF
TRBJ1-2 TRBV7-8 CASSLATGQLGYGYTF
TRBJ1-4 TRBV28 CASSTSPPGKGEKLFF
TRBJ2-3 TRBV7-7 CASSLGGLSDTQYF
TRBJ2-5 TRBV3-1/TRBV3-2 CASSQLTSTSGDSHF
TRBJ2-2 TRBV9 CASSVVRDTGELFF
TRBJ1-1 TRBV3-1/TRBV3-2 CASSQGIRGTEAFF
TRBJ2-1 TRBV12-3/TRBV12-4 CASSFGSYNEQFF
TRBJ1-1 TRBV6-1 CASSEAGPNTEAFF
TRBJ2-3 TRBV6-5 CASSEGLGGTQYF
TRBJ1-1 TRBV28 CASSLDRGRGTEAFF
TRBJ2-5 TRBV9 CASSPRIAGRETQYF
TRBJ2-7 TRBV28 CASNSGGAPNYEQYF
TRBJ2-4 TRBV18 CASSPVGGKNIQYF
TRBJ1-3 TRBV2 CASRDSAANTIYF
TRBJ2-7 TRBV2 CASSDNRVNISYEQYF
TRBJ1-4 TRBV3-1/TRBV3-2 CASRRGEGEKLFF
TRBJ2-3 TRBV5-1 CASSLVRDRADTQYF
TRBJ1-3 TRBV23-1 CASSHPPGQRNFNSGNTIYF
TRBJ1-5 TRBV6-6 CASSREGLHNQPQHF
TRBJ2-3 TRBV21-1 CASSKSGISGLVFKDTQYF
TRBJ2-5 TRBV4-2 CASSRGLGPEETQYF
TRBJ2-2 TRBV7-2 CASSFLQGGTGELFF
TRBJ1-2 TRBV2 CASSLFDRGGGYTF